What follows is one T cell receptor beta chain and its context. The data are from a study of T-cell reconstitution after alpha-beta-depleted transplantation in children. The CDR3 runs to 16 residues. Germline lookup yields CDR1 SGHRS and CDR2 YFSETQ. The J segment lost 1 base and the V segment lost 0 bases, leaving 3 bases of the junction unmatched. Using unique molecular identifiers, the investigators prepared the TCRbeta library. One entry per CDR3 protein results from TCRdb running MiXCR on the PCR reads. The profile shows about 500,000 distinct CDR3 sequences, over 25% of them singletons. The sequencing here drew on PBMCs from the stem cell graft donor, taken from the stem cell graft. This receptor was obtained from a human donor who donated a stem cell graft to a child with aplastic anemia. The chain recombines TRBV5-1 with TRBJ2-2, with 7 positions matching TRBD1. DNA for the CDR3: TGCGCCAGCAGCTTGGTGGGACAGATGAACACCGGGGAGCTGTTTTTT. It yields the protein CASSLVGQMNTGELFF.